The clone carrying this TCR beta chain was observed a handful of times. This sample's TCRbeta library carried unique molecular identifier barcodes. TCRdb itself ran the PCR reads through MiXCR, one entry per CDR3 protein. The profile shows around 400,000 distinct CDR3 sequences, roughly 10% of them singletons. This specimen comes from a study of T-cell reconstitution after alpha-beta-depleted transplantation in children. The CDR3 covers 16 residues. The V gene's germline CDR1 is MNHEY and CDR2 SVGEGT. V gave up 4 bases and J gave up 4 bases, with 16 bases separating them. This sequence originates from a human donor who donated a stem cell graft to a child with acute myeloid leukemia. The chain carries TRBV6-2 or TRBV6-3 and TRBJ2-2; no definite D call. Sequencing used PBMCs from the stem cell graft donor, obtained from the stem cell graft. CDR3 sequence reads: CASSSPRQKTTGELFF. In nucleotides, the CDR3 is TGTGCCAGCAGTTCCCCGCGGCAGAAAACCACCGGGGAGCTGTTTTTT.